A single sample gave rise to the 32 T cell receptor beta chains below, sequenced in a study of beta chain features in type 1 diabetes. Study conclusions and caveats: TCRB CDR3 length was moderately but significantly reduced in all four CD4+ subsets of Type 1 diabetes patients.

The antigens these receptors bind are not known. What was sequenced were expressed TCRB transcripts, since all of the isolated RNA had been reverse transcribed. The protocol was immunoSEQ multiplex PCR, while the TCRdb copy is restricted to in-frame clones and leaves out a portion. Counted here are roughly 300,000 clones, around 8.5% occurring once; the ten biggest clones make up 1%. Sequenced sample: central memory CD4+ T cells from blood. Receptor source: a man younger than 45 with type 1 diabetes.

The CDR3 DNA sequence: TGTGCCAGCAGCTTATTCCCGGGACAGGGCGCCGGGGAGCTGTTTTTT. Residues: CASSLFPGQGAGELFF. The chain carries TRBV7-2 and TRBJ2-2, with 9 positions matching TRBD1. The CDR3 has 16 amino acids. Germline V CDR1 and CDR2: SGHTA, FQGNSA. J was trimmed by 6 bases and V by 2 bases; bases with no gene match: 7.

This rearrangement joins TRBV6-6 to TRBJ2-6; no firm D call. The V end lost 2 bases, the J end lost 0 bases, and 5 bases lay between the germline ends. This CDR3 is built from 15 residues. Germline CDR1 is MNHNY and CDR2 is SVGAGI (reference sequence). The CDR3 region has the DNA TGTGCCAGCAGTTACAGTCCCTCTGGGGCCAACGTCCTGACTTTC. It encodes CASSYSPSGANVLTF.

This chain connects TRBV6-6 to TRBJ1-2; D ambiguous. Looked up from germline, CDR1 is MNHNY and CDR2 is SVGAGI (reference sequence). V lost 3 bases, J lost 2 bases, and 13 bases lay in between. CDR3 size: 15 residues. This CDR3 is CASSYPGRANYGYTF. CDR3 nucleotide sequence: TGTGCCAGCAGTTATCCCGGGAGAGCGAACTATGGCTACACCTTC.

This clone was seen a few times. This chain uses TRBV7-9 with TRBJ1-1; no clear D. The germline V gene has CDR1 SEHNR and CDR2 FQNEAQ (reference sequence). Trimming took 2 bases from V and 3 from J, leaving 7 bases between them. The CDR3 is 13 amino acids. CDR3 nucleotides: TGTGCCAGCAGCTTAAAAGAGGACACTGAAGCTTTCTTT. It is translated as CASSLKEDTEAFF.

The CDR3 protein is CASSRDRAPNQPQHF. The DNA for the CDR3 is TGTGCCAGCAGTCGGGACAGAGCCCCAAATCAGCCCCAGCATTTT. The J gene is TRBJ1-5, the V gene TRBV2; TRBD1 agrees at 7 bases. The CDR3 length is 15 residues. Trimming at V came to 5 bases and at J to 4 bases, leaving 8 bases not matched to a gene. Germline V gene lookup returns CDR1 SNHLY and CDR2 FYNNEI.

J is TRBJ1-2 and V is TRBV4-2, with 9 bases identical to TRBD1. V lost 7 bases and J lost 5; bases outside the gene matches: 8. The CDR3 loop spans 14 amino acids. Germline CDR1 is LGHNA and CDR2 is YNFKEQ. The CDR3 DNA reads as TGTGCCAGCAACCGGGACAGGGAGAATTATGGCTACACCTTC. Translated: CASNRDRENYGYTF.

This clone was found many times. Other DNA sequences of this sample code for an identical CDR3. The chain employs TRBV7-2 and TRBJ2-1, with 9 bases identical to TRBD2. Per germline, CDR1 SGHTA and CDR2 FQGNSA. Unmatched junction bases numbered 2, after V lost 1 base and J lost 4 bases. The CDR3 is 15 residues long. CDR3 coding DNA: TGTGCCAGCAGCTTAGACCTAGCGGGGTACAATGAGCAGTTCTTC. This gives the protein CASSLDLAGYNEQFF.

CDR3 loop: CSVAGTSGGAGNTQYF. CDR3 in DNA: TGCAGCGTCGCCGGGACTAGCGGGGGGGCCGGGAATACGCAGTATTTT. J is TRBJ2-3 and V is TRBV29-1, with 16 bases identical to TRBD2. CDR1 and CDR2 from the germline V gene are SQVTM and ANQGSEA. This CDR3 comprises 16 residues. Losses at the gene ends were 6 bases for V and 7 bases for J; bases not matched to a gene: 10.

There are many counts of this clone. The CDR3 reads CASSLEVRGAYEQYF. The CDR3 nucleotides read TGTGCCAGCAGCTTAGAGGTCAGGGGTGCCTACGAGCAGTACTTC. V is TRBV7-2 and J is TRBJ2-7; TRBD1 might be the D (6 bases). The CDR3 spans 15 residues. V was trimmed by 1 base and J by 2 bases, leaving 12 bases between them. Per germline, CDR1 SGHTA and CDR2 FQGNSA.

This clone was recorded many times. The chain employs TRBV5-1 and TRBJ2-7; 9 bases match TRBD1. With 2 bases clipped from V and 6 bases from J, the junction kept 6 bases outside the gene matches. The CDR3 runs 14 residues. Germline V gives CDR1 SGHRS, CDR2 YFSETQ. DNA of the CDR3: TGCGCCAGCAGCTTAACAGGGGGCTTTAGCGAGCAGTACTTC. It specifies CASSLTGGFSEQYF.

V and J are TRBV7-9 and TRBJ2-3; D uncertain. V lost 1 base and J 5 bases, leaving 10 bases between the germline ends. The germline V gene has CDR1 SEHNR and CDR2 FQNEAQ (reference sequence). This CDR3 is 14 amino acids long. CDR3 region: CASSLERPRDTQYF. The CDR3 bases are TGTGCCAGCAGCTTAGAAAGGCCGAGAGATACGCAGTATTTT.

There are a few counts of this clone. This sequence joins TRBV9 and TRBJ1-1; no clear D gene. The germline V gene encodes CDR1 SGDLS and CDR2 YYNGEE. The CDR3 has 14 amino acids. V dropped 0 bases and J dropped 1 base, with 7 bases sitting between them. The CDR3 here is CASSVDSGNTEAFF. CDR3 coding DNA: TGTGCCAGCAGCGTAGATTCGGGGAACACTGAAGCTTTCTTT.

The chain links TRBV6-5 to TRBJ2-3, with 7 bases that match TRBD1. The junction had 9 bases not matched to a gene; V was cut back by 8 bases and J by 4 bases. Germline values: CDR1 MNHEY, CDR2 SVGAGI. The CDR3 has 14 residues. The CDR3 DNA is TGTGCCAGCCGAAGGACAGGTTTAGCAGATACGCAGTATTTT. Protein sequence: CASRRTGLADTQYF.

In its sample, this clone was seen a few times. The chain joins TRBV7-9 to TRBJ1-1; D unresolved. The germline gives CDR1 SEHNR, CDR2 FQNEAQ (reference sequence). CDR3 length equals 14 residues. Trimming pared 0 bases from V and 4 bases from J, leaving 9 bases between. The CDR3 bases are TGTGCCAGCAGCTTAGCTGGGGAGGGCACTGAAGCTTTCTTT. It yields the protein CASSLAGEGTEAFF.

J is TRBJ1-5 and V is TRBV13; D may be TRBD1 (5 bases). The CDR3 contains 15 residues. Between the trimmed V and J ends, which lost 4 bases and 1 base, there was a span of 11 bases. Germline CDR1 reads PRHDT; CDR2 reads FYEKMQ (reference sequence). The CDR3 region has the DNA TGTGCCAGCAGCTCATACCGGGACAGCAATCAGCCCCAGCATTTT. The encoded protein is CASSSYRDSNQPQHF.

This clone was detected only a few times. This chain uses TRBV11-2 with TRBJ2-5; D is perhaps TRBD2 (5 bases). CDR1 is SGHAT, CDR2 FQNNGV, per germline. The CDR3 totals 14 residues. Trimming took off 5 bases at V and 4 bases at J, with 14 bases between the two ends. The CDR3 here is CASSPLAGRETQYF. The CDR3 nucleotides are TGTGCCAGCAGCCCTTTGGCGGGTCGAGAGACCCAGTACTTC.

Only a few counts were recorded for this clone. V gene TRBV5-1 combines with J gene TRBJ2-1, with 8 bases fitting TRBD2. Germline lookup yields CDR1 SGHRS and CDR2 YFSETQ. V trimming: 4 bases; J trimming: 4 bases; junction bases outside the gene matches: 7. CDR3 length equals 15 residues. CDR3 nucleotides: TGCGCCAGCAGCCCGGTAGCGGGGTTTTACAATGAGCAGTTCTTC. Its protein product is CASSPVAGFYNEQFF.

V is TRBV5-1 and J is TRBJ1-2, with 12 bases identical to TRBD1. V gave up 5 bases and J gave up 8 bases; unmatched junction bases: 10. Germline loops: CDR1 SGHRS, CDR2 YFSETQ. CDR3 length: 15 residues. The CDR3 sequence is CASSPGTGGEEGYTF. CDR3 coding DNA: TGCGCCAGCAGTCCCGGGACAGGGGGCGAAGAGGGCTACACCTTC.

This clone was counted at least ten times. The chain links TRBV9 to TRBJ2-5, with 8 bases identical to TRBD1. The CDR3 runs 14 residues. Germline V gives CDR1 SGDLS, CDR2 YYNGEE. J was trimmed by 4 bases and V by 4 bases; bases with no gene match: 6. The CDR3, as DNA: TGTGCCAGCAGCTTCGGACAGGGTGCAGAGACCCAGTACTTC. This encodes CASSFGQGAETQYF. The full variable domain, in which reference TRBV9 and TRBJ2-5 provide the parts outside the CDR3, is DSGVTQTPKHLITATGQRVTLRCSPRSGDLSVYWYQQSLDQGLQFLIQYYNGEERAKGNILERFSAQQFPDLHSELNLSSLELGDSALYFCASSFGQGAETQYFGPGTRLLVL.

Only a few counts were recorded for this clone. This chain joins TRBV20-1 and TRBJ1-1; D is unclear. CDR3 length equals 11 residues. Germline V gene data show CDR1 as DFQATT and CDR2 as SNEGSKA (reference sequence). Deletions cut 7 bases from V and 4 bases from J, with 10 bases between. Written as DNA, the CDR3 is TGCAGTGTTATTAGGAGCACTGAAGCTTTCTTT. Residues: CSVIRSTEAFF.

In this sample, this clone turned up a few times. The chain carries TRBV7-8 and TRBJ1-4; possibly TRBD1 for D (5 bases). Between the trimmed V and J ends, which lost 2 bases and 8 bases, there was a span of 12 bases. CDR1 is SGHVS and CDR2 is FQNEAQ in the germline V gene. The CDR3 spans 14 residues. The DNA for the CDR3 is TGTGCCAGCAGCTTACGCCCAGGGTGGGAAAAACTGTTTTTT. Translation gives CASSLRPGWEKLFF.

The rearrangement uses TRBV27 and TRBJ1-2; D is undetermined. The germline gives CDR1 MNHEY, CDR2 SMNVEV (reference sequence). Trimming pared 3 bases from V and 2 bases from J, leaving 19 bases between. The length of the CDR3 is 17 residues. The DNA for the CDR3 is TGTGCCAGCAGTTTTCGGTTAGGAAACTTTTACAACTATGGCTACACCTTC. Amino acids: CASSFRLGNFYNYGYTF.

The CDR3 DNA reads TGCAGCGGGAGGGGGGCGAGAACTGAAGCTTTCTTT. Protein product: CSGRGARTEAFF. The J gene is TRBJ1-1, the V gene TRBV29-1; maybe TRBD1 (6 bases). V lost 7 bases and J lost 5, with 14 bases in between. CDR3 length: 12 residues. Germline values: CDR1 SQVTM, CDR2 ANQGSEA.

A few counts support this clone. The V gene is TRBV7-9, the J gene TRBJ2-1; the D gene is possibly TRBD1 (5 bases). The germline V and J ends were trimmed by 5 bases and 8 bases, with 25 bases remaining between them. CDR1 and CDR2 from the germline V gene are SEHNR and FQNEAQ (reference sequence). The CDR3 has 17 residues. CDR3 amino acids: CASSKVVGGAGWHEQFF. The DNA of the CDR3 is TGTGCCAGCAGCAAAGTCGTTGGTGGTGCAGGGTGGCATGAGCAGTTCTTC.

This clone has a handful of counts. CDR3 bases: TGTGCCAGCAGCGTAGTCCCCGGGGCCTACGAGCAGTACTTC. It translates to CASSVVPGAYEQYF. This rearrangement joins TRBV9 to TRBJ2-7; D is perhaps TRBD2 (5 bases). V gave up 0 bases and J gave up 2 bases, with 9 bases separating them. CDR1 and CDR2 (germline): SGDLS, YYNGEE. CDR3 size: 14 residues.

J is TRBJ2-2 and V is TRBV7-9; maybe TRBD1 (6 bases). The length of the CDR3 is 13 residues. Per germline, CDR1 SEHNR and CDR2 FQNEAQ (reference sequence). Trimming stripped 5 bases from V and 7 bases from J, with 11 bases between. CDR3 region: CASSPAGVGELFF. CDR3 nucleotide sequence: TGTGCCAGCAGCCCAGCAGGGGTCGGGGAGCTGTTTTTT.

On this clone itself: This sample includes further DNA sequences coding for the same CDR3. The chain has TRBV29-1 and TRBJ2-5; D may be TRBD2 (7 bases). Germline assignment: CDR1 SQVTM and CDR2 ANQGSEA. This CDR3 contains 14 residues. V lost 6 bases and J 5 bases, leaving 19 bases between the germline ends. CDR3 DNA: TGCAGCGTCTTACGGGGGGCCGGGGGTGAGACCCAGTACTTC. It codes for CSVLRGAGGETQYF.

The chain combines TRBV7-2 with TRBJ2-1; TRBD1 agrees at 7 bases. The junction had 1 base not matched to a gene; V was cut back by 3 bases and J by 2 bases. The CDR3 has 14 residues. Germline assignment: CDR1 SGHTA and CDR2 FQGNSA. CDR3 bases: TGTGCCAGCAGCTTCGACAGGGCCTACAATGAGCAGTTCTTC. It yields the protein CASSFDRAYNEQFF.

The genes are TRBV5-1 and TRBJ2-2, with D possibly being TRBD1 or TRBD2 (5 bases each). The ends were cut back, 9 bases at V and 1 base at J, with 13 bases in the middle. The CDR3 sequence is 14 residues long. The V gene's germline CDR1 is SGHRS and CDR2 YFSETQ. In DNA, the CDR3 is TGCGCCACTAACCGGGACGGGAACACCGGGGAGCTGTTTTTT. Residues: CATNRDGNTGELFF.

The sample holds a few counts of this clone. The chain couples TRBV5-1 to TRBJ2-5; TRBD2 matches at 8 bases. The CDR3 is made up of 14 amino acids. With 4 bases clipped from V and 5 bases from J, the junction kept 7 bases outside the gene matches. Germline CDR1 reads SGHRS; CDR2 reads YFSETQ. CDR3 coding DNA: TGCGCCAGCAGCAAGGGACTAGTAGATGAGACCCAGTACTTC. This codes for CASSKGLVDETQYF.

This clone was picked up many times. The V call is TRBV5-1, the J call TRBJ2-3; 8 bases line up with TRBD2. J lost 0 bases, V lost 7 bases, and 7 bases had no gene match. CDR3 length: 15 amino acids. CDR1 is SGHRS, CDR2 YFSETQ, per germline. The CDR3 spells CASGGTRASTDTQYF. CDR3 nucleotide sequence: TGCGCCAGCGGCGGGACTAGAGCAAGCACAGATACGCAGTATTTT.

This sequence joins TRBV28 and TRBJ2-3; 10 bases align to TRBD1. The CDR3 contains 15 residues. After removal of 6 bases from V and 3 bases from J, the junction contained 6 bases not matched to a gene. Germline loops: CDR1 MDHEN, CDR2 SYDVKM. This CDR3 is CASRTGGVGTDTQYF. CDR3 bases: TGTGCCAGCAGGACAGGGGGCGTTGGAACAGATACGCAGTATTTT.